This entry lists 25 T cell receptor beta chains sequenced from one sample in a study of blood T cell repertoires in COVID-19. The protocol was immunoSEQ multiplex PCR, while the TCRdb copy is restricted to in-frame clones and leaves out a portion. Of 150,000 to 200,000 clones listed, about 80% are singletons. Sequenced material: peripheral blood. These receptors all stem from an elderly woman with acute or convalescent COVID-19.

The chain has TRBV5-6 and TRBJ1-5; D is perhaps TRBD1 (6 bases). CDR1 is SGHDT and CDR2 is YYEEEE in the germline V gene. The V gene lost 4 bases and the J gene lost 5 bases, with 13 bases spanning the gap. CDR3 length: 14 residues. CDR3 in DNA: TGTGCCAGCAGCCTACAGGGTCCGGATCAGCCCCAGCATTTT. Its protein product is CASSLQGPDQPQHF. Full variable domain (remainder filled in from reference TRBV5-6 and TRBJ1-5): DAGVTQSPTHLIKTRGQQVTLRCSPKSGHDTVSWYQQALGQGPQFIFQYYEEEERQRGNFPDRFSGHQFPNYSSELNVNALLLGDSALYLCASSLQGPDQPQHFGDGTRLSIL.

This chain joins TRBV5-6 and TRBJ2-1; the match to TRBD2 covers 7 bases. The CDR3 is 15 residues long. Unmatched junction bases numbered 6, after V lost 3 bases and J lost 3 bases. The germline gives CDR1 SGHDT, CDR2 YYEEEE. The CDR3 DNA is TGTGCCAGCAGCTGGGTGCGCGGGGGCTACAATGAGCAGTTCTTC. It specifies CASSWVRGGYNEQFF.

The rearrangement uses TRBV18 and TRBJ1-2, with D unresolved. The V and J ends lost 5 bases and 8 bases respectively, with 9 bases between them. The CDR3 contains 11 residues. Germline CDR1 KGHSH, CDR2 LQKENI. Here the CDR3 DNA reads TGTGCCAGCTCAGGCCCGCGGGGCTACACCTTC. Protein product: CASSGPRGYTF.

V usage is TRBV3-1 (or the pseudogene TRBV3-2) and J usage is TRBJ2-1; 8 bases map to TRBD1. V lost 1 base and J lost 16; bases outside the gene matches: 6. The CDR3 spans 12 residues. The germline V gene encodes CDR1 LGHDT and CDR2 YNNKEL (reference sequence). CDR3 in amino acids: CASSQGQGAYFF. The DNA of the CDR3 is TGTGCCAGCAGCCAAGGTCAGGGGGCCTATTTCTTC.

The chain uses TRBV7-6 and TRBJ2-1; 8 positions match TRBD1. V was pared by 5 bases and J by 1 base, with 7 bases of the junction left unmatched. CDR1 and CDR2 (germline): SGHVS, FNYEAQ. The CDR3 is 16 residues long. This chain's CDR3 is CASSRVQGVSYNEQFF. DNA of the CDR3: TGTGCCAGCAGCCGAGTACAGGGGGTTTCCTACAATGAGCAGTTCTTC. Full variable domain (rest looked up from reference TRBV7-6 and TRBJ2-1): GAGVSQSPRYKVTKRGQDVALRCDPISGHVSLYWYRQALGQGPEFLTYFNYEAQQDKSGLPNDRFSAERPEGSISTLTIQRTEQRDSAMYRCASSRVQGVSYNEQFFGPGTRLTVL.

This clone was counted once. This chain connects TRBV7-9 to TRBJ1-1; D is unresolved. The CDR3 has 15 amino acids. V shed 3 bases and J shed 1 base, with 12 bases lying between them. Germline CDR1 SEHNR, CDR2 FQNEAQ (reference sequence). This CDR3 reads CASSFSGRENTEAFF. The DNA of the CDR3 is TGTGCCAGCAGCTTCTCGGGGAGGGAGAACACTGAAGCTTTCTTT.

J is TRBJ2-7 and V is TRBV5-4, with 7 nucleotides matching TRBD1. Per the germline V gene, CDR1 is SGHNT and CDR2 is YYREEE (reference sequence). The CDR3 has 15 amino acids. After removal of 4 bases from V and 0 bases from J, the junction contained 7 bases not matched to a gene. The CDR3 bases are TGTGCCAGCAGCATTGACAGGGATAGCTCCTACGAGCAGTACTTC. The encoded protein is CASSIDRDSSYEQYF.

This clone is a singleton in its sample. The rearrangement joins TRBV6-5 to TRBJ2-3, with D tentatively TRBD2 (6 bases). The V gene's germline CDR1 is MNHEY and CDR2 SVGAGI. CDR3 size: 16 residues. Trimming took off 2 bases at V and 0 bases at J, with 12 bases between the two ends. CDR3 protein: CASSYPPGASTDTQYF. In DNA, the CDR3 is TGTGCCAGCAGTTACCCTCCGGGAGCCAGCACAGATACGCAGTATTTT.

This clone has only one observation. The V gene is TRBV4-3, the J gene TRBJ2-2, with 11 bases fitting TRBD2. Germline V gene sequence: CDR1 LGHNA, CDR2 YSLEER. The CDR3 is made up of 18 amino acids. V trimming: 4 bases; J trimming: 3 bases; junction bases outside the gene matches: 10. The CDR3 here is CASSPEAGLADYTGELFF. CDR3 bases: TGCGCCAGCAGCCCAGAAGCGGGACTAGCGGACTACACCGGGGAGCTGTTTTTT.

The rearrangement links TRBV13 to TRBJ1-2; 8 bases are a match to TRBD1. Germline CDR1 is PRHDT and CDR2 is FYEKMQ (reference sequence). The CDR3 runs 13 residues. Unmatched junction bases numbered 2, after V lost 5 bases and J lost 3 bases. CDR3 nucleotide sequence: TGTGCCAGCAGCCCGGGACAGGACTATGGCTACACCTTC. Amino acids: CASSPGQDYGYTF.

The chain is built from TRBV4-1 and TRBJ2-7; 14 nucleotides match TRBD2. Germline CDR1 and CDR2: MGHRA and YSYEKL. CDR3 size: 15 residues. The trim removed 3 bases at V and 3 bases at J, leaving 1 base unmatched. This chain's CDR3 is CASSHGTSGSYEQYF. The CDR3 coding sequence is TGCGCCAGCAGCCATGGGACTAGCGGGAGCTACGAGCAGTACTTC.

The V call is TRBV10-1, the J call TRBJ2-7; 12 nucleotides agree with TRBD2. This CDR3 has 16 amino acids. Germline V gene data show CDR1 as WNHNN and CDR2 as SYGVQD (reference sequence). The junction had 7 bases not matched to a gene; V was cut back by 4 bases and J by 3 bases. The CDR3 region is CASSGLAGAAIYEQYF. The CDR3 region has the DNA TGCGCCAGCAGTGGACTAGCGGGAGCCGCTATCTACGAGCAGTACTTC.

As DNA, the CDR3 is TGTGTCAGAAGCTTGTGGACAGCATTTAATGAAAAACTGTTTTTT. This sequence encodes CVRSLWTAFNEKLFF. V usage is TRBV7-5 and J usage is TRBJ1-4; whether TRBD1, the table's D call, matches the DNA was not checked. TRBV7-5 is a known pseudogene. This CDR3 contains 15 residues.

CDR3 in amino acids: CASSQAQGAGNTIYF. In nucleotides, the CDR3 is TGCGCCAGCAGCCAAGCACAGGGGGCTGGAAACACCATATATTTT. The chain employs TRBV4-1 and TRBJ1-3; 8 bases agree with TRBD1. This CDR3 contains 15 residues. The trim removed 1 base at V and 2 bases at J, leaving 1 base unmatched. Per germline, CDR1 MGHRA and CDR2 YSYEKL.

This clone was seen more than once but under ten times. The genes are TRBV5-1 and TRBJ2-3; D ambiguous. The CDR3 runs 12 residues. V lost 0 bases and J 4 bases, leaving 3 bases between the germline ends. Germline V gene sequence: CDR1 SGHRS, CDR2 YFSETQ. CDR3 coding DNA: TGCGCCAGCAGCTTGGCCTCAGATACGCAGTATTTT. This translates into CASSLASDTQYF.

The chain has TRBV6-4 and TRBJ2-3; D may be TRBD2 (6 bases). Germline assignment: CDR1 MRHNA and CDR2 SNTAGT. V dropped 3 bases and J dropped 2 bases, with 12 bases sitting between them. CDR3 length: 15 residues. In DNA form, the CDR3 reads TGTGCCAGCAGTGATCTCGGCGGGGTCACAGATACGCAGTATTTT. Encoded protein: CASSDLGGVTDTQYF.

V and J are TRBV18 and TRBJ1-4; D remains unclear. There are 14 residues in the CDR3. Trimming removed 3 bases from V and 5 bases from J, with 10 bases in between. Germline values: CDR1 KGHSH, CDR2 LQKENI. CDR3 nucleotides: TGTGCCAGCTCACCTTTTCAGGCGAATGAAAAACTGTTTTTT. Its protein is CASSPFQANEKLFF.

A few counts support this clone. The CDR3 is CATSRGVRFGTEAFF. DNA of the CDR3: TGTGCCACCAGCAGAGGAGTGAGGTTCGGGACTGAAGCTTTCTTT. This rearrangement joins TRBV15 to TRBJ1-1; D gene ambiguous. This CDR3 has 15 amino acids. V lost 1 base and J 5 bases, leaving 14 bases between the germline ends. The germline V gene encodes CDR1 LNHNV and CDR2 YYDKDF (reference sequence). Full variable domain (remainder filled in from reference TRBV15 and TRBJ1-1): DAMVIQNPRYQVTQFGKPVTLSCSQTLNHNVMYWYQQKSSQAPKLLFHYYDKDFNNEADTPDNFQSRRPNTSFCFLDIRSPGLGDTAMYLCATSRGVRFGTEAFFGQGTRLTVV.

This clone was seen a few times. The chain combines TRBV2 with TRBJ1-2, with no clear D. The V gene lost 7 bases and the J gene lost 8 bases, with 14 bases spanning the gap. The CDR3 loop spans 12 amino acids. The germline V gene has CDR1 SNHLY and CDR2 FYNNEI. CDR3 DNA sequence: TGTGCCAGCATTCGCCTCGGTATCGGCTACACCTTC. It yields the protein CASIRLGIGYTF.

This chain joins TRBV11-3 and TRBJ2-3; 8 positions agree with TRBD2. This CDR3 has 14 amino acids. V trimming: 3 bases; J trimming: 2 bases; junction bases outside the gene matches: 1. Germline V lookup: CDR1 SGHNT, CDR2 YENEEA. CDR3 nucleotide sequence: TGTGCCAGCAGCTTTAGCGGGGACACAGATACGCAGTATTTT. Its protein product is CASSFSGDTDTQYF.

The chain couples TRBV11-2 to TRBJ2-1; 9 bases line up with TRBD1. The CDR3 covers 17 residues. Unmatched junction bases numbered 11, after V lost 1 base and J lost 7 bases. Germline V gives CDR1 SGHAT, CDR2 FQNNGV. CDR3 loop: CASSLGTRDRAGNEQFF. In DNA form, the CDR3 reads TGTGCCAGCAGCTTAGGTACCCGGGACAGGGCAGGGAATGAGCAGTTCTTC.

V gene TRBV5-4 combines with J gene TRBJ2-3, with 9 bases fitting TRBD1. The germline gives CDR1 SGHNT, CDR2 YYREEE (reference sequence). The V and J ends lost 4 bases and 3 bases, in that order; junction bases with no gene match: 9. This CDR3 comprises 16 residues. The DNA for the CDR3 is TGTGCCAGCAGCCCGGGACAGGGTCCGAGTACAGATACGCAGTATTTT. Translated, it gives CASSPGQGPSTDTQYF.

The chain has TRBV3-1 (or the pseudogene TRBV3-2) and TRBJ1-1, with 8 positions matching TRBD1. CDR1 is LGHDT, CDR2 YNNKEL, per germline (reference sequence). The V gene end was trimmed by 4 bases and the J gene end by 7 bases; junction bases not matched to a gene: 8. CDR3 length equals 14 residues. The CDR3 DNA reads TGTGCCAGCAGCCTGGGACAGGCCATTGGTGAAGCTTTCTTT. Protein: CASSLGQAIGEAFF.

The V call is TRBV7-9, the J call TRBJ1-1; D remains ambiguous. The germline V gene has CDR1 SEHNR and CDR2 FQNEAQ (reference sequence). The CDR3 has 14 amino acids. V lost 2 bases and J 1 base, leaving 8 bases between the germline ends. CDR3: CASSLTKANTEAFF. In DNA form, the CDR3 reads TGTGCCAGCAGCTTAACTAAAGCGAACACTGAAGCTTTCTTT.

This clone has ten or more counts. The chain employs TRBV5-4 and TRBJ2-7, with D possibly TRBD2 on 5 matching bases. The CDR3 consists of 13 residues. The V gene's germline CDR1 is SGHNT and CDR2 YYREEE (reference sequence). Trimming removed 4 bases from V and 2 bases from J, with 10 bases in between. The CDR3 spells CASSPGLTYEQYF. As DNA, the CDR3 is TGTGCCAGCAGCCCCGGACTTACCTACGAGCAGTACTTC.